This record covers a single T cell receptor (beta chain). Assay used: immunoSEQ multiplex PCR; TCRdb lists only in-frame clones, some missing. The data contain under 850,000 clones, nearly 95% of them singletons. This specimen belongs to a study of shared clonotypes between healthy human individuals. There are 16 residues in the CDR3. The germline gives CDR1 SNHLY, CDR2 FYNNEI. J gave up 9 bases and V 4 bases, and 11 bases lay outside the gene matches. Naive CD8 cells were CD45RO-negative, positively selected for CCR7, excluding terminally differentiated effector memory CD45RA+ cells. The gene calls are TRBV2 and TRBJ2-1, with 11 bases identical to TRBD2. This clonotype originated in a man between 25 and 39 years old in good health. The sequencing sample was made of naive CD8+ T cells sorted from blood. The CDR3 is CASSALRLAGSGEQFF. The CDR3 DNA reads as TGTGCCAGCAGTGCGTTGAGACTAGCGGGAAGTGGTGAGCAGTTCTTC.